These 5 T cell receptor beta chains were all obtained from the same sample, sequenced in a study of T cells in Graves' hyperthyroidism and ophthalmopathy (dated by TCRdb to the late 2010s). The library was built by means of multiplex PCR. Sequencing used an Illumina HiSeq 2000. The TCR beta CDR3 regions were amplified from the RNA transcripts. For the first round of RT-PCR on the TCR CDR3, the HTBI primer set was used together with the Qiagen OneStep RT-PCR kit. TCRdb reran the public reads through fastp at Q25 and MiXCR, keeping productive beta chains. Entries that share a CDR3 protein sequence are merged under the most common genes and DNA. A total of some 380,000 distinct CDR3 sequences appear in this sample, roughly 12% of them only once. The ten biggest clones cover less than 25% of the sample. What was sequenced was blood. All receptors come from a man aged 25-45 years with Graves' hyperthyroidism that later progressed to Graves' ophthalmopathy.

Ten or more counts support this clonotype. The V and J genes are TRBV20-1 and TRBJ1-5; unclear D gene. This CDR3 is built from 12 residues. Germline CDR1 reads DFQATT; CDR2 reads SNEGSKA (reference sequence). The V end was cut by 3 bases, the J end by 4 bases, with 7 bases between. The CDR3 region is CSASLVNQPQHF. CDR3 bases: TGCAGTGCTAGTTTAGTAAATCAGCCCCAGCATTTT.

This clonotype has just a few counts. Lacking the conserved final phenylalanine or tryptophan, this CDR3 likely reflects a read error. The rearrangement joins TRBV27 to TRBJ1-4; D call uncertain. This CDR3 region has 15 residues. Germline CDR1 reads MNHEY; CDR2 reads SMNVEV (reference sequence). The germline V and J ends were trimmed by 5 bases and 5 bases, with 15 bases remaining between them. CDR3: CASSPVGLTNEKLFL. The CDR3 region has the DNA TGTGCCAGCAGTCCCGTCGGGCTAACGAATGAAAAACTGTTTCTT.

This clonotype was counted ten times or more. This chain connects TRBV28 to TRBJ2-6; D may match TRBD1 or TRBD2 (5 bases each). CDR1 MDHEN and CDR2 SYDVKM come from the germline V gene. The CDR3 spans 16 residues. Trimming took 3 bases from V and 4 from J, leaving 13 bases between them. CDR3 bases: TGTGCCAGCAGTTTTCTACCAGGGACCGGGGCCAACGTCCTGACTTTC. Translated: CASSFLPGTGANVLTF. The full variable domain, in which reference TRBV28 and TRBJ2-6 provide the parts outside the CDR3, is DVKVTQSSRYLVKRTGEKVFLECVQDMDHENMFWYRQDPGLGLRLIYFSYDVKMKEKGDIPEGYSVSREKKERFSLILESASTNQTSMYLCASSFLPGTGANVLTFGAGSRLTVL.

Many counts were recorded for this clonotype. This chain joins TRBV7-8 and TRBJ1-5; no clear D gene. The CDR3 has 16 residues. V lost 2 bases to trimming and J lost 0 bases, with 11 bases between them. The germline V gene has CDR1 SGHVS and CDR2 FQNEAQ. CDR3 sequence (DNA): TGTGCCAGCAGCTTAACCGGATTTGGTAGCAATCAGCCCCAGCATTTT. This codes for CASSLTGFGSNQPQHF.

This clonotype occurred a few times. The chain couples TRBV20-1 to TRBJ1-6; no clear D. The CDR3 has 15 amino acids. V was pared by 6 bases and J by 7 bases, with 19 bases between. Germline CDR1 is DFQATT and CDR2 is SNEGSKA (reference sequence). The CDR3 loop is CSAPTLLTANSPLHF. Written as DNA, the CDR3 is TGCAGTGCCCCGACACTCCTTACAGCAAATTCACCCCTCCACTTT.